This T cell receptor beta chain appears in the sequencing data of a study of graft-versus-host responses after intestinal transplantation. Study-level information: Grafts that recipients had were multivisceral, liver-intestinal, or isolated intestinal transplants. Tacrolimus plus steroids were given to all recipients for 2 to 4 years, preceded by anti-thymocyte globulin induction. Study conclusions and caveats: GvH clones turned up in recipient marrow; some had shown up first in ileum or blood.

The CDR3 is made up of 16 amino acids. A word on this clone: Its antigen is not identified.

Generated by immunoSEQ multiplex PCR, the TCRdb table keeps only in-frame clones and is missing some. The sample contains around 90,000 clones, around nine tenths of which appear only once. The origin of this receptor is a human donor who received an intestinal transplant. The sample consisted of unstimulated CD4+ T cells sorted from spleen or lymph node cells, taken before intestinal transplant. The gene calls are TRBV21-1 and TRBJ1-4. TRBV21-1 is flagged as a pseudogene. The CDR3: CASIKTGRGRDEKLFF. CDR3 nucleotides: TGTGCCAGCATCAAAACGGGGAGGGGGCGAGATGAAAAACTGTTTTTT.